This T cell receptor (beta chain) appears in the sequencing data of a study of blood T cell repertoires in COVID-19. TCRdb's table, derived via immunoSEQ multiplex PCR, lists solely in-frame clones and lacks some. The profile shows under 75,000 clones, approximately 90% of them singletons. V lost 3 bases and J lost 3, with 11 bases in between. The CDR3 spans 14 residues. Germline V gene sequence: CDR1 LNHDA, CDR2 SQIVND (reference sequence). The sequenced material came from peripheral blood. This rearrangement joins TRBV19 to TRBJ1-1; D gene unclear. This sequence originates from a man over 45 with acute or convalescent COVID-19. The CDR3 loop reads CASSIPGSDTEAFF. The CDR3 nucleotides read TGTGCCAGTAGTATTCCGGGGAGCGACACTGAAGCTTTCTTT.